Included here is one TCR beta chain sequence, with context. The CDR3 length is 18 residues. V shed 3 bases, J shed 4 bases, and the junction held 9 bases outside the gene matches. Germline CDR1 and CDR2: MNHEY and SMNVEV (reference sequence). The assay was immunoSEQ multiplex PCR, and TCRdb's table has in-frame clones only and misses some. The sample shows approximately 120,000 clones, about 90% of them seen only once. The sample belongs to a study of T cell responses to AZD1222 COVID-19 vaccine. This receptor was obtained from an adult who received the AZD1222 COVID-19 vaccine. The starting material was peripheral blood, obtained 28 days after the second AZD1222 dose. The rearrangement joins TRBV27 to TRBJ2-7, with TRBD2 identical over 16 bases. The CDR3 coding sequence is TGTGCCAGCAGTTTCGCGGGACTAGCGGGAGGGGGCTGGTACGAGCAGTACTTC. It translates to CASSFAGLAGGGWYEQYF.